Presented here are 23 T cell receptor beta chains from one specimen sequenced in a study of memory CD8 T cells in hepatitis C reinfection. Noted time point: pre-reinfection, 55 to 20 weeks before reinfection detection. TCR sequencing was done directly ex vivo on sorted cells, without expansion in vitro. The data were produced by immunoSEQ multiplex PCR, yet TCRdb's version contains in-frame clones alone and is incomplete. Of more than 45,000 clones detected, 85% to 90% appear once; the ten largest clones hold less than 1.2%. Sequencing input: naive CD8+ T cells sorted from blood. The receptors come from a man between 18 and 29 years old with hepatitis C virus infection.

The genes are TRBV11-2 and TRBJ1-1; D not resolved. Trimming stripped 1 base from V and 4 bases from J, with 10 bases between. Germline values: CDR1 SGHAT, CDR2 FQNNGV. There are 14 residues in the CDR3. This CDR3 reads CASSLGFQLTEAFF. The CDR3 DNA reads as TGTGCCAGCAGCTTAGGCTTCCAACTCACTGAAGCTTTCTTT.

The chain employs TRBV5-4 and TRBJ2-7, with D possibly TRBD1 on 5 matching bases. CDR3 length: 13 residues. The germline V gene encodes CDR1 SGHNT and CDR2 YYREEE (reference sequence). Trimming shortened V by 2 bases and J by 3 bases, and 9 bases separated the two germline ends. In DNA form, the CDR3 reads TGTGCCAGCAGCTTCCTAGGGGACTACGAGCAGTACGTC. This gives the protein CASSFLGDYEQYV.

This rearrangement joins TRBV6-1 to TRBJ1-1; D unresolved. Germline V gene data show CDR1 as MNHNS and CDR2 as SASEGT. The V end lost 5 bases, the J end lost 9 bases, and 10 bases lay between the germline ends. The CDR3 has 11 amino acids. CDR3 residues: CASSSGYQAFF. Written as DNA, the CDR3 is TGTGCCAGCAGTTCGGGGTACCAAGCTTTCTTT.

This chain connects TRBV4-3 to TRBJ1-2; no firm D call. Trimming removed 0 bases from V and 4 bases from J, with 12 bases in between. The CDR3 runs to 15 residues. Germline CDR1 is LGHNA and CDR2 is YSLEER. The CDR3 protein is CASSQEGGQSYGYTF. CDR3 bases: TGCGCCAGCAGCCAAGAAGGTGGGCAGAGCTATGGCTACACCTTC.

The chain carries TRBV5-1 and TRBJ2-1, with TRBD2 matching 14 bases. Losses at the gene ends were 3 bases for V and 6 bases for J; bases not matched to a gene: 11. Germline CDR1 and CDR2: SGHRS and YFSETQ. The CDR3 is made up of 18 amino acids. This chain's CDR3 is CASSSPGTSGRVTNEQFF. The CDR3 bases are TGCGCCAGCAGCTCTCCCGGGACTAGCGGGAGAGTCACCAATGAGCAGTTCTTC.

The chain has TRBV11-2 and TRBJ2-1, with TRBD2 matching over 8 bases. From germline, CDR1 is SGHAT and CDR2 FQNNGV. This CDR3 spans 16 amino acids. V trimming: 0 bases; J trimming: 4 bases; junction bases outside the gene matches: 5. The CDR3 region is CASSLDGRGVYNEQFF. The CDR3 bases are TGTGCCAGCAGCTTAGATGGGCGGGGGGTTTACAATGAGCAGTTCTTC.

The V and J genes are TRBV5-1 and TRBJ2-1; TRBD1 is a possible D gene (5 bases). The V gene lost 6 bases and the J gene lost 7 bases, with 23 bases spanning the gap. Germline loops: CDR1 SGHRS, CDR2 YFSETQ. This CDR3 has 16 amino acids. CDR3: CASNRGAAQRANEQFF. The CDR3 coding sequence is TGCGCCAGCAATAGGGGCGCGGCCCAAAGGGCGAATGAGCAGTTCTTC.

The chain joins TRBV28 to TRBJ2-7, with 7 bases lining up with TRBD1. The CDR3 has 16 residues. J lost 6 bases, V lost 4 bases, and 15 bases had no gene match. Germline CDR1 reads MDHEN; CDR2 reads SYDVKM. The CDR3 loop reads CASSSSPVGQTIEQYF. The CDR3 DNA reads as TGTGCCAGCAGTTCCTCCCCGGTGGGACAGACGATCGAGCAGTACTTC.

This clone was seen a few times. The DNA is left out, because the CDR3 cannot be placed on it with certainty; the CDR3 is given as TCRdb lists it. The V and J genes are TRBV7-9 and TRBJ2-5; TRBD1, the table's D call, was not compared with the DNA. The CDR3 is 15 residues long, counting both termini. Germline CDR1 SEHNR, CDR2 FQNEAQ (reference sequence). The CDR3 reads CASSFSLDKQETQYF.

Of note for this clone: At one end, the junction sequence differs from germline, possibly due to a read error. This sequence joins TRBV6-6 and TRBJ2-1; D is undetermined. Germline loops: CDR1 MNHNY, CDR2 SVGAGI (reference sequence). The CDR3 runs to 12 residues. CDR3 protein: CASLTHYNEQLF. The CDR3 DNA reads TGTGCCAGCCTGACCCACTACAATGAGCAGCTCTTC.

The chain carries TRBV27 and TRBJ2-3; 11 positions agree with TRBD2. The ends lost 5 bases at V and 3 bases at J; junction bases unmatched: 10. This CDR3 is 17 amino acids long. The germline V gene has CDR1 MNHEY and CDR2 SMNVEV (reference sequence). Here the CDR3 reads CASSPILAGGETDTQYF. The CDR3 DNA is TGTGCCAGCAGTCCTATCCTAGCGGGGGGCGAAACAGATACGCAGTATTTT.

The chain recombines TRBV11-3 with TRBJ1-1, with unresolved D. V lost 8 bases and J lost 4, with 14 bases in between. The germline gives CDR1 SGHNT, CDR2 YENEEA. The CDR3 length is 13 residues. CDR3 sequence reads: CASPAGESTEAFF. In nucleotides, the CDR3 is TGTGCCAGCCCTGCCGGGGAGAGCACTGAAGCTTTCTTT.

V is TRBV7-9 and J is TRBJ2-1; 13 nucleotides agree with TRBD2. There are 16 residues in the CDR3. The V gene's germline CDR1 is SEHNR and CDR2 FQNEAQ (reference sequence). V gave up 5 bases and J gave up 1 base; unmatched junction bases: 2. The CDR3 sequence is CASSPTSGGSYNEQFF. The CDR3 DNA follows: TGTGCCAGCAGCCCGACTAGCGGGGGGTCCTACAATGAGCAGTTCTTC.

The rearrangement links TRBV13 to TRBJ2-3; 8 positions agree with TRBD2. Germline CDR1 reads PRHDT; CDR2 reads FYEKMQ (reference sequence). V dropped 0 bases and J dropped 1; count of bases not matched to a gene: 9. The CDR3 runs to 18 residues. The CDR3 is CASSLGLAGPLRTDTQYF. The CDR3 nucleotides read TGTGCCAGCAGCTTAGGGTTAGCGGGACCCCTTCGCACAGATACGCAGTATTTT.

The chain has TRBV7-8 and TRBJ2-1; 7 bases are shared with TRBD2. The CDR3 is made up of 16 amino acids. In germline, CDR1 is SGHVS, CDR2 FQNEAQ. V dropped 5 bases and J dropped 0; count of bases not matched to a gene: 7. CDR3 DNA sequence: TGTGCCAGCAGCCAGGTGGGGGGGAGCTCCTACAATGAGCAGTTCTTC. It codes for CASSQVGGSSYNEQFF.

The rearrangement links TRBV6-5 to TRBJ2-1, with TRBD2 matching 11 bases. This CDR3 contains 15 residues. The V gene end was trimmed by 0 bases and the J gene end by 10 bases; junction bases not matched to a gene: 5. The V gene's germline CDR1 is MNHEY and CDR2 SVGAGI. CDR3: CASSYSGLAEREQFF. The CDR3 coding sequence is TGTGCCAGCAGTTACTCGGGACTAGCGGAGAGAGAGCAGTTCTTC.

The chain recombines TRBV13 with TRBJ2-2; D may be TRBD2 (5 bases). The CDR3 contains 16 residues. CDR1 is PRHDT and CDR2 is FYEKMQ in the germline V gene (reference sequence). V lost 4 bases, J lost 3 bases, and 15 bases lay in between. The CDR3 DNA is TGTGCCAGCAGCTCAGTCCCGTTGGGAGACACCGGGGAGCTGTTTTTT. It translates to CASSSVPLGDTGELFF.

The CDR3 reads CASSVAGREGYYEQYF. The CDR3 nucleotides are TGTGCCAGCAGCGTAGCAGGCAGGGAGGGATACTACGAGCAGTACTTC. The chain employs TRBV9 and TRBJ2-7; 7 nucleotides align to TRBD2. CDR3 size: 16 residues. The V and J ends lost 0 bases and 3 bases, in that order; junction bases with no gene match: 9. Germline loops: CDR1 SGDLS, CDR2 YYNGEE.

The rearrangement uses TRBV19 and TRBJ2-2, with D unclear. Trimming removed 1 base from V and 5 bases from J, with 8 bases in between. CDR3 size: 14 residues. Germline lookup yields CDR1 LNHDA and CDR2 SQIVND (reference sequence). Here the CDR3 DNA reads TGTGCCAGTAGTATAGTTGCAGCGACCGGGGAGCTGTTTTTT. This gives the protein CASSIVAATGELFF.

The chain is built from TRBV29-1 and TRBJ2-3; perhaps TRBD2 as D (5 bases). The CDR3 spans 13 residues. Trimming took 6 bases from V and 4 from J, leaving 14 bases between them. Germline V gene sequence: CDR1 SQVTM, CDR2 ANQGSEA. CDR3 coding DNA: TGCAGCGTGACTACGCCTTACGCAGATACGCAGTATTTT. Its translation is CSVTTPYADTQYF.

The chain carries TRBV7-9 and TRBJ1-2, with D possibly being TRBD1 (5 bases). The length of the CDR3 is 16 residues. Germline lookup yields CDR1 SEHNR and CDR2 FQNEAQ (reference sequence). Trimming stripped 5 bases from V and 2 bases from J, with 18 bases between. The CDR3 spells CASSPRDGTPNYGYTF. CDR3 nucleotides: TGTGCCAGCAGCCCACGGGACGGGACTCCGAACTATGGCTACACCTTC. The full variable domain, rest sourced from reference TRBV7-9 and TRBJ1-2, is DTGVSQNPRHKITKRGQNVTFRCDPISEHNRLYWYRQTLGQGPEFLTYFQNEAQLEKSRLLSDRFSAERPKGSFSTLEIQRTEQGDSAMYLCASSPRDGTPNYGYTFGSGTRLTVV.

This rearrangement joins TRBV5-6 to TRBJ2-7; 12 bases align to TRBD1. V was clipped by 7 bases and J by 3 bases; unmatched bases: 2. This CDR3 has 13 amino acids. The germline V gene encodes CDR1 SGHDT and CDR2 YYEEEE. DNA for the CDR3: TGTGCCAGCGGGGACAGGGGGCTCTACGAGCAGTACTTC. It translates to CASGDRGLYEQYF.

The CDR3, as DNA: TGTGCCAGCAGCCAGGACTTGTACACAGGGGCCCAAGAGACCCAGTACTTC. Amino acids: CASSQDLYTGAQETQYF. This rearrangement joins TRBV14 to TRBJ2-5; 7 bases agree with TRBD1. The J segment lost 1 base and the V segment lost 3 bases, leaving 11 bases of the junction unmatched. Germline V CDR1 and CDR2: SGHDN, FVKESK. The CDR3 is 17 amino acids.